This T cell receptor beta chain comes out of a study of regulatory T cells in long-lasting Graves disease. Study-level results: Persistent patients shared more public clonotypes (over 2,500) than new patients (roughly 970). Persistent-disease Graves' patients showed less TCR diversity than new cases.

In building TCR beta libraries, iRepertoire HTBI primers were used together with Arm-PCR of CDR3 regions. TCRdb independently ran MiXCR on the multiplex PCR reads; one entry per CDR3 protein. The data show 450,000 to 700,000 distinct CDR3 sequences, roughly 13% seen once. Time point reported: newly diagnosed GD, antithyroid drugs for less than 3 months. Extracted PBMC RNA gave rise to the TCR library. Peripheral blood, at approximately 9 milliliters, went into EDTA tubes. Many counts were recorded for this clonotype. Its antigen is unknown. The CDR3 has 19 residues. The J segment lost 0 bases and the V segment lost 7 bases, leaving 9 bases of the junction unmatched. Another study also made use of these data, one on T cells in Graves' hyperthyroidism and ophthalmopathy. Per that study: A first-round RT-PCR of the TCR CDR3 used the HTBI primer set.

The chain joins TRBV12-3 or TRBV12-4 to TRBJ2-1; 16 bases are a match to TRBD2. This TCR derives from a man in his thirties or forties with Graves disease. The sample in question was peripheral blood mononuclear cells (PBMCs), obtained at new diagnosis, from a patient treated with antithyroid drugs. The CDR3 sequence is CASTFPGLAGGRSYNEQFF. CDR3 DNA: TGTGCCAGCACTTTCCCGGGACTAGCGGGAGGGCGCTCCTACAATGAGCAGTTCTTC.